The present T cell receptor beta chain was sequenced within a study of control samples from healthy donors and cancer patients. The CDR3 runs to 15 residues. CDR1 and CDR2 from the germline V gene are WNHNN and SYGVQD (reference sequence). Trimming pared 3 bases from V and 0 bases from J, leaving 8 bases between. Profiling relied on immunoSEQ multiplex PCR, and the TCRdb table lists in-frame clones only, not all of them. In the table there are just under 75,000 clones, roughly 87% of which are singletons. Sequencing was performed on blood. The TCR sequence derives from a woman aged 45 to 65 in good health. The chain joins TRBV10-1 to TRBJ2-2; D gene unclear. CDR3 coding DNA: TGCGCCAGCAGTGATGCAGGTCCGAACACCGGGGAGCTGTTTTTT. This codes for CASSDAGPNTGELFF.